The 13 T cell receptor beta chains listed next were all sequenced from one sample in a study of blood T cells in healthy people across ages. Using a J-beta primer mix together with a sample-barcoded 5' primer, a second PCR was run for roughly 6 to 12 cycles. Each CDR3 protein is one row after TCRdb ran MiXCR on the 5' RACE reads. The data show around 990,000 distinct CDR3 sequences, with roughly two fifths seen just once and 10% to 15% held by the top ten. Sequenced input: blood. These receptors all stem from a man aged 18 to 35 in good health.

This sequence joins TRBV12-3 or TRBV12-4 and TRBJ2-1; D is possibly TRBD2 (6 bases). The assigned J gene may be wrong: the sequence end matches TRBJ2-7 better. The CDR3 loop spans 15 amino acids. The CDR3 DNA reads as TGTGCCAGCAGTGGGGGGAACACCTACTACAATGAGCAGTACTTC. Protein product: CASSGGNTYYNEQYF.

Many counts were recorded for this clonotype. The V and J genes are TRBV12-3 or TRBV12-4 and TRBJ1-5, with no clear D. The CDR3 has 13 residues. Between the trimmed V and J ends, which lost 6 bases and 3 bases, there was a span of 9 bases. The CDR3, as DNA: TGTGCCAGCAGCTTACGGGCCAATCAGCCCCAGCATTTT. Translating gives CASSLRANQPQHF.

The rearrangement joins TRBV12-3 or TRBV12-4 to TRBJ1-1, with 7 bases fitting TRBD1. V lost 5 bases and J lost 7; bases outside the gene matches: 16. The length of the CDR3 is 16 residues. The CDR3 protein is CASSRGTARFLVEAFF. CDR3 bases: TGTGCCAGCAGTCGCGGGACAGCCCGGTTTTTGGTTGAAGCTTTCTTT.

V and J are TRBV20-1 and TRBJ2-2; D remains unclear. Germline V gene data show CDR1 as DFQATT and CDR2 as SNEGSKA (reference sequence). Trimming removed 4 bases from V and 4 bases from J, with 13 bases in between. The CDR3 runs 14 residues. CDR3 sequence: CSAKDIARTGELFF. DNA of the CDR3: TGCAGTGCTAAGGATATCGCCCGCACCGGGGAGCTGTTTTTT.

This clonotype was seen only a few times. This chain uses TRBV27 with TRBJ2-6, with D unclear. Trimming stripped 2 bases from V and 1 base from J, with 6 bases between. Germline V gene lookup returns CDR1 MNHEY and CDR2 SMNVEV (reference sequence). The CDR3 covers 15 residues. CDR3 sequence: CASSLIDSGANVLTF. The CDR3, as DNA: TGTGCCAGCAGTTTAATTGATTCTGGGGCCAACGTCCTGACTTTC.

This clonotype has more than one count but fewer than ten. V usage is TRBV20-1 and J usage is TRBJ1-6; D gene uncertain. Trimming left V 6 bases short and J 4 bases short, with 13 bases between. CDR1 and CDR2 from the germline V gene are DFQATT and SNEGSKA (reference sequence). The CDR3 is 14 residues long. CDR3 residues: CSATDGVYNSPLHF. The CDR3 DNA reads TGCAGTGCCACGGACGGAGTTTATAATTCACCCCTCCACTTT.

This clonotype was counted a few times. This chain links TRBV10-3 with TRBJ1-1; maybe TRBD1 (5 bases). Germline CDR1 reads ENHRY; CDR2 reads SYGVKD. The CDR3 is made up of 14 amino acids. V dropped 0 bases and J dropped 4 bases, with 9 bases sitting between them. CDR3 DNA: TGTGCCATCAGTGAGTCTGGGGGGATCACTGAAGCTTTCTTT. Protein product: CAISESGGITEAFF.

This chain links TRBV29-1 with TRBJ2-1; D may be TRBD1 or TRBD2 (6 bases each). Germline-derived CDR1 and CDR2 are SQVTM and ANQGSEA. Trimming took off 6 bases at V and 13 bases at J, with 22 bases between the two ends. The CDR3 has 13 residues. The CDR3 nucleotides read TGCAGCGTGATTTTCAGGGGACGGGAGACCCAGTTCTTC. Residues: CSVIFRGRETQFF.

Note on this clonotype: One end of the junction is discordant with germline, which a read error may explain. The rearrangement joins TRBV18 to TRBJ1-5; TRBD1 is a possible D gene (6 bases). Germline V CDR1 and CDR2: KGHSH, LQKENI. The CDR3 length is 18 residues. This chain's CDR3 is CASSPFITDRTVNQSQHF. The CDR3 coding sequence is TGTGCCAGCTCACCGTTCATCACCGACCGGACAGTGAATCAGTCCCAGCATTTT. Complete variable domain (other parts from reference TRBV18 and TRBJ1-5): NAGVMQNPRHLVRRRGQEARLRCSPMKGHSHVYWYRQLPEEGLKFMVYLQKENIIDESGMPKERFSAEFPKEGPSILRIQQVVRGDSAAYFCASSPFITDRTVNQSQHFGDGTRLSIL.

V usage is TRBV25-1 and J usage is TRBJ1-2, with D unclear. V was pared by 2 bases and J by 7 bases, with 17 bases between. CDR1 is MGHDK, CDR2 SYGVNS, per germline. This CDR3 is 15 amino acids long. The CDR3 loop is CASSEPQAYESGYTF. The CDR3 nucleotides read TGTGCCAGCAGTGAACCCCAGGCTTATGAGAGTGGCTACACCTTC.

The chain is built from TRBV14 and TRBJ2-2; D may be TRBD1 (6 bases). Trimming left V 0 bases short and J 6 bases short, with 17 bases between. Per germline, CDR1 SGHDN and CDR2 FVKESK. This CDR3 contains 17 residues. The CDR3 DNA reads TGTGCCAGCAGCCAAGATGTCGTAGGGGGTCTTGCCGGGGAGCTGTTTTTT. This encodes CASSQDVVGGLAGELFF.

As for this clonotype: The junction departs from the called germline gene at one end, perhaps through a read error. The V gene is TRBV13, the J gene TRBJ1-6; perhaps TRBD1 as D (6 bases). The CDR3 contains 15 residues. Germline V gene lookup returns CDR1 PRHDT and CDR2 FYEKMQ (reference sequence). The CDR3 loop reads CASSLKGDYNSPPHF. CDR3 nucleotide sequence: TGTGCCAGCAGCTTGAAGGGGGATTATAATTCACCCCCCCACTTT.

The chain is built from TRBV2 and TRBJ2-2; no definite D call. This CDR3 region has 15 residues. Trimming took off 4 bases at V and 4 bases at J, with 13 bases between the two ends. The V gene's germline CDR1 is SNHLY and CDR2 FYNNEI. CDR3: CASSVGRVGTGELFF. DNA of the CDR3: TGTGCCAGCAGTGTTGGTAGGGTGGGCACCGGGGAGCTGTTTTTT.